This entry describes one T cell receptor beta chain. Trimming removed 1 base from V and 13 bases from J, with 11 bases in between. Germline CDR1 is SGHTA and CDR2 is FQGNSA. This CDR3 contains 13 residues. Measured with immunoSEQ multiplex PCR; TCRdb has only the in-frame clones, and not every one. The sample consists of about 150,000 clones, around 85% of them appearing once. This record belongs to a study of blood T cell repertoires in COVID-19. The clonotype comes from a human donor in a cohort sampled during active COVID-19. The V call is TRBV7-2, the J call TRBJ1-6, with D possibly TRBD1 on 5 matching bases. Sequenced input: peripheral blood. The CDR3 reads CASSLDGGSPLHF. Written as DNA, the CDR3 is TGTGCCAGCAGCTTAGACGGGGGGTCCCCCCTCCACTTT.